This T cell receptor (beta chain) was captured by sequencing in a study of blood T cell repertoires in COVID-19. The CDR3 consists of 14 residues. V was pared by 5 bases and J by 9 bases, with 17 bases between. Per germline, CDR1 GTSNPN and CDR2 SVGIG (reference sequence). Sequencing used immunoSEQ multiplex PCR; TCRdb keeps in-frame clones, though not all of them. Among more than 250,000 clones, about 85% were seen once, and the ten largest hold around 3.6%. Only a few counts were recorded for this clone. The material sequenced was peripheral blood. The origin of this receptor is a man between 18 and 29 years old with active or convalescent COVID-19. The V call is TRBV30, the J call TRBJ1-6, with D possibly being TRBD1 (6 bases). CDR3 sequence reads: CAWALSGVRSPLHF. CDR3 nucleotide sequence: TGTGCCTGGGCACTCTCAGGGGTACGTTCACCCCTCCACTTT.